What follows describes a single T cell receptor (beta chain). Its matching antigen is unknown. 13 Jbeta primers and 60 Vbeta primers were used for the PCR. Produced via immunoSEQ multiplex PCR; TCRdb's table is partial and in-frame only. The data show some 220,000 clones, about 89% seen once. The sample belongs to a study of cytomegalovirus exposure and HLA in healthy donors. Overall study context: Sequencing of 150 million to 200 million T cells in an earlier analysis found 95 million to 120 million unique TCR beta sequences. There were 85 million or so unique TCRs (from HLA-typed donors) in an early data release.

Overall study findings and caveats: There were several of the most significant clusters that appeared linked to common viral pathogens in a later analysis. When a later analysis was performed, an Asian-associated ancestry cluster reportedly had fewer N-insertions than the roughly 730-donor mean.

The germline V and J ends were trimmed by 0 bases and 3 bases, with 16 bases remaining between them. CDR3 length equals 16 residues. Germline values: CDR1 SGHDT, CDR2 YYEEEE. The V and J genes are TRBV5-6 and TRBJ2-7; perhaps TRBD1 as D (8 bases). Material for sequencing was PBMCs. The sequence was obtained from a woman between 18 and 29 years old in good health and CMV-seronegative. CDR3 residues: CASSLGNYRGGYEQYF. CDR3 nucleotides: TGTGCCAGCAGCTTGGGAAATTACAGGGGGGGCTACGAGCAGTACTTC.